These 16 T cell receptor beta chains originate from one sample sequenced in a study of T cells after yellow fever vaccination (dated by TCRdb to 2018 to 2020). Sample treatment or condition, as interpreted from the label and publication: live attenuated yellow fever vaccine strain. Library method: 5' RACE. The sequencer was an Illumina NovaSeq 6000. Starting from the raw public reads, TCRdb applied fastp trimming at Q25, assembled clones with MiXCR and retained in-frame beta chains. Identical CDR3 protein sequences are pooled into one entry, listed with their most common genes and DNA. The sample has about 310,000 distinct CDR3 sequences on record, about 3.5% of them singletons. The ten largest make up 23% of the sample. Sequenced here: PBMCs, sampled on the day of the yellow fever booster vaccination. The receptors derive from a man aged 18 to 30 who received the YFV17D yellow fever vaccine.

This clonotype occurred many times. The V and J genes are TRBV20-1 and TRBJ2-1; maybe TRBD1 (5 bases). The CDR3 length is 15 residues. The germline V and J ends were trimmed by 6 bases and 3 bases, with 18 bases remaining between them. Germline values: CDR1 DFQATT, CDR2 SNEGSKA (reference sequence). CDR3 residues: CSARPVAGIYNEQFF. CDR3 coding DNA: TGCAGTGCCCGGCCCGTGGCAGGGATCTACAATGAGCAGTTCTTC.

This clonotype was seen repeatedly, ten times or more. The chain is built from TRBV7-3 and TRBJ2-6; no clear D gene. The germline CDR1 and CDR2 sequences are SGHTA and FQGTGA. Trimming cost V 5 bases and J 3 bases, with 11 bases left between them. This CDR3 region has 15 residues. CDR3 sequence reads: CASSLQSSGANVLTF. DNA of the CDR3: TGTGCCAGCAGCCTCCAGTCTAGTGGGGCCAACGTCCTGACTTTC. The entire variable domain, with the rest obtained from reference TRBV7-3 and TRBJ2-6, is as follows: GAGVSQTPSNKVTEKGKYVELRCDPISGHTALYWYRQSLGQGPEFLIYFQGTGAADDSGLPNDRFFAVRPEGSVSTLKIQRTERGDSAVYLCASSLQSSGANVLTFGAGSRLTVL.

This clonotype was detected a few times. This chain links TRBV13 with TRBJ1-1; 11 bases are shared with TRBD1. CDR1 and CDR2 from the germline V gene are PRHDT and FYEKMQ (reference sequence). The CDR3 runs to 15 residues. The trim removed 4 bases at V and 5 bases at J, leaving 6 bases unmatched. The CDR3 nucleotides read TGTGCCAGCAGCTGGGGACAGGGGGATGCAACTGAAGCTTTCTTT. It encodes CASSWGQGDATEAFF. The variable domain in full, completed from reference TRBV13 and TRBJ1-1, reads AAGVIQSPRHLIKEKRETATLKCYPIPRHDTVYWYQQGPGQDPQFLISFYEKMQSDKGSIPDRFSAQQFSDYHSELNMSSLELGDSALYFCASSWGQGDATEAFFGQGTRLTVV.

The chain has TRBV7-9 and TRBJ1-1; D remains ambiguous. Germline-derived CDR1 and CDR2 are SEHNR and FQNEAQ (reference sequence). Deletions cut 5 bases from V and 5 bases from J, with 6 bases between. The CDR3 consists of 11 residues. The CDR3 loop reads CASSPQTEAFF. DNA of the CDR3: TGTGCCAGCAGCCCCCAGACTGAAGCTTTCTTT.

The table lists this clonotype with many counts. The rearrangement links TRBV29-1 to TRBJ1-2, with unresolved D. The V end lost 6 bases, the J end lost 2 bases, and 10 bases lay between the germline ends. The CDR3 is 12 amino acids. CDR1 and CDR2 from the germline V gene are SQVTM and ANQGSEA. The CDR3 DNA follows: TGCAGCGTAGGTGACCTGAACTATGGCTACACCTTC. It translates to CSVGDLNYGYTF.

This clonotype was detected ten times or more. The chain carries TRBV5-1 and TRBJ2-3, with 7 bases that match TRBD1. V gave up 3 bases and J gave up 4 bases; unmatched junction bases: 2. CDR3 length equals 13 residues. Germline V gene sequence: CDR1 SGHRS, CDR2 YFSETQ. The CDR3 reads CASSWDSADTQYF. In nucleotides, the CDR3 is TGCGCCAGCAGCTGGGACAGCGCAGATACGCAGTATTTT.

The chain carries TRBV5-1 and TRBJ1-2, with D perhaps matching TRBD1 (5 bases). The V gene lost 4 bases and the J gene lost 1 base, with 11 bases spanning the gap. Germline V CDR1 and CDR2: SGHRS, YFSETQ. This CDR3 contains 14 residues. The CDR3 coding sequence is TGCGCCAGCAGCCTTGACAGATTTAACTATGGCTACACCTTC. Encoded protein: CASSLDRFNYGYTF.

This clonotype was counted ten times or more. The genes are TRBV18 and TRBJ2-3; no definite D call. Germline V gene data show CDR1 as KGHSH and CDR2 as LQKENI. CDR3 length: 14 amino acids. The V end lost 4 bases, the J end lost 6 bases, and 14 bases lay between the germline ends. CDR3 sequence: CASSLSENLDTQYF. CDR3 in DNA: TGTGCCAGCTCACTGTCCGAAAATCTGGATACGCAGTATTTT. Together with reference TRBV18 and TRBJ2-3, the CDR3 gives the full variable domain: NAGVMQNPRHLVRRRGQEARLRCSPMKGHSHVYWYRQLPEEGLKFMVYLQKENIIDESGMPKERFSAEFPKEGPSILRIQQVVRGDSAAYFCASSLSENLDTQYFGPGTRLTVL.

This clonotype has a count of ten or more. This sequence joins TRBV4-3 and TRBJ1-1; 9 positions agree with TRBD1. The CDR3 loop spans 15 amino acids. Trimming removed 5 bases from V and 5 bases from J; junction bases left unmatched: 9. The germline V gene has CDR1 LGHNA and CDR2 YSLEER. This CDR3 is CASSSQTGGDTEAFF. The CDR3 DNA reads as TGCGCCAGCAGCTCCCAGACAGGGGGTGATACTGAAGCTTTCTTT.

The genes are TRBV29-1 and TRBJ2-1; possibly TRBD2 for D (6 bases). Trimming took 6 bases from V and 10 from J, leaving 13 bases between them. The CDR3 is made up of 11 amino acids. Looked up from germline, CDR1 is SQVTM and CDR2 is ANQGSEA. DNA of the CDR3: TGCAGCGTCCCGGAGGGGAAGGAGCAGTTCTTC. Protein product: CSVPEGKEQFF.

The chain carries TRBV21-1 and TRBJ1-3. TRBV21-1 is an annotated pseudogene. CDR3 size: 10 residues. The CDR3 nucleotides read TGTGCGAGTTACGGAAACACCATATATTTT. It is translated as CASYGNTIYF.

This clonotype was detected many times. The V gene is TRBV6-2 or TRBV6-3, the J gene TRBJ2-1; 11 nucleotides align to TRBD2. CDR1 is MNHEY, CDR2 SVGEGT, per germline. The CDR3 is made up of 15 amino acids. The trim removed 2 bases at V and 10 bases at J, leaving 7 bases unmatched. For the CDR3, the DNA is TGTGCCAGCAGTTACAACCTAGCGGGGGGTTGGGAGCAGTTCTTC. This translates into CASSYNLAGGWEQFF.

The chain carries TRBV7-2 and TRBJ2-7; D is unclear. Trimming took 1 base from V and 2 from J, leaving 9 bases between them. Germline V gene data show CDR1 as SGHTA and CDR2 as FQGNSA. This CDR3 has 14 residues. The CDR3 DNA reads TGTGCCAGCAGCTTAGTGGGCAAGCCCTACGAGCAGTACTTC. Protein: CASSLVGKPYEQYF.

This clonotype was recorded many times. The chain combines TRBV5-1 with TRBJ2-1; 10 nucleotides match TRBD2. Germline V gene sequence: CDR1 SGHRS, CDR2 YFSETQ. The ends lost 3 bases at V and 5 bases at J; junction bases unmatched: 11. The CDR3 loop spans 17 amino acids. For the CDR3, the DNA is TGCGCCAGCAGCTCCCGCCCAGCGGGGGGGATCAACAATGAGCAGTTCTTC. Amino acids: CASSSRPAGGINNEQFF.

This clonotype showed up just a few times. CDR3 DNA: TGTGCCAGCAGCTTAATCGGGACAGGGTGGGATGAGCAGTTCTTC. This encodes CASSLIGTGWDEQFF. V gene TRBV7-6 combines with J gene TRBJ2-1, with TRBD1 identical over 9 bases. This CDR3 is built from 15 residues. Germline V gene data show CDR1 as SGHVS and CDR2 as FNYEAQ. Trimming at V came to 2 bases and at J to 8 bases, leaving 7 bases not matched to a gene.

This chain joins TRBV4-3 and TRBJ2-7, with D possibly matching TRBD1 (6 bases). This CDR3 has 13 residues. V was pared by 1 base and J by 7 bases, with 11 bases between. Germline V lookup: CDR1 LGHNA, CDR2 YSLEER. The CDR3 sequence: CASSQGGTTEQYF. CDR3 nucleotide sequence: TGCGCCAGCAGCCAAGGAGGGACAACTGAGCAGTACTTC.